The 20 T cell receptor beta chains listed next were all sequenced from one sample in a study of OX40 agonist ivuxolimab in advanced cancers. The table came from immunoSEQ multiplex PCR; TCRdb's copy has only in-frame clones and leaves some out. The top ten clones hold about 0.3% of a sample with 90,000 or so clones, roughly nine tenths of them seen once. This sample comprised CD4+ or CD8+ T cells sorted from blood, obtained in a trial of the OX40 agonist ivuxolimab. These receptors all come from an adult with an advanced solid tumor such as melanoma, head and neck, liver or kidney cancer.

V gene TRBV7-3 combines with J gene TRBJ1-1; D is ambiguous. The CDR3 has 14 amino acids. V was cut by 6 bases and J by 5 bases, with 16 bases left in between. The germline gives CDR1 SGHTA, CDR2 FQGTGA. The CDR3 loop reads CASRQKLVVTEAFF. The DNA for the CDR3 is TGTGCCAGCAGACAAAAACTTGTAGTGACTGAAGCTTTCTTT.

This clone showed up just once. This chain uses TRBV5-1 with TRBJ2-2; a weak D match, TRBD2 (5 bases). Per germline, CDR1 SGHRS and CDR2 YFSETQ. CDR3 length equals 16 residues. The V end was cut by 2 bases, the J end by 1 base, with 12 bases between. CDR3 in amino acids: CASSFLREGNTGELFF. CDR3 coding DNA: TGCGCCAGCAGCTTTCTAAGAGAGGGGAACACCGGGGAGCTGTTTTTT.

V and J are TRBV7-3 and TRBJ1-1; D is possibly TRBD1 (5 bases). CDR1 is SGHTA and CDR2 is FQGTGA in the germline V gene. The CDR3 is 13 amino acids. V dropped 3 bases and J dropped 2 bases, with 7 bases sitting between them. In DNA, the CDR3 is TGTGCCAGCAGCTTCGACAGTAACACTGAAGCTTTCTTT. Translation: CASSFDSNTEAFF.

A single count supports this clone. The chain has TRBV5-4 and TRBJ1-1; 12 nucleotides line up with TRBD1. Germline V lookup: CDR1 SGHNT, CDR2 YYREEE (reference sequence). The V and J ends lost 4 bases and 6 bases, in that order; junction bases with no gene match: 7. The CDR3 spans 15 residues. CDR3 region: CASSRGQGARAEAFF. DNA for the CDR3: TGTGCCAGCAGCCGGGGACAGGGGGCGCGAGCTGAAGCTTTCTTT.

This chain links TRBV6-6 with TRBJ2-2; no definite D call. The V gene's germline CDR1 is MNHNY and CDR2 SVGAGI (reference sequence). The CDR3 runs 13 residues. The germline V and J ends were trimmed by 8 bases and 2 bases, with 9 bases remaining between them. CDR3 amino acids: CASVRSNTGELFF. CDR3 DNA: TGTGCCAGCGTGAGGAGTAACACCGGGGAGCTGTTTTTT.

This sequence joins TRBV7-2 and TRBJ2-7, with 13 bases matching TRBD2. V was clipped by 0 bases and J by 2 bases; unmatched bases: 4. Germline V gene data show CDR1 as SGHTA and CDR2 as FQGNSA. The CDR3 contains 17 residues. CDR3 sequence: CASSLAGTSGTPYEQYF. Here the CDR3 DNA reads TGTGCCAGCAGCTTAGCAGGGACTAGCGGGACCCCCTACGAGCAGTACTTC.

This sequence joins TRBV30 and TRBJ2-2, with TRBD2 as a possible D gene (5 bases). V was clipped by 6 bases and J by 1 base, with 18 bases between them. The CDR3 runs to 16 residues. Germline CDR1 reads GTSNPN; CDR2 reads SVGIG (reference sequence). CDR3 region: CACPTPDSLNTGELFF. The CDR3 region has the DNA TGTGCCTGCCCAACCCCGGACTCACTGAACACCGGGGAGCTGTTTTTT.

The chain joins TRBV19 to TRBJ1-6, with D unclear. The CDR3 runs 13 residues. Germline V gives CDR1 LNHDA, CDR2 SQIVND (reference sequence). Trimming pared 6 bases from V and 5 bases from J, leaving 8 bases between. The CDR3 reads CASSQANNSPLHF. The CDR3 DNA reads as TGTGCCAGTAGCCAGGCAAATAATTCACCCCTCCACTTT.

The genes are TRBV7-8 and TRBJ1-1; 7 bases line up with TRBD1. The CDR3 is 16 amino acids. After removal of 5 bases from V and 0 bases from J, the junction contained 9 bases not matched to a gene. Per germline, CDR1 SGHVS and CDR2 FQNEAQ. CDR3 protein: CASSPWTGSMNTEAFF. The CDR3 nucleotides read TGTGCCAGCAGCCCGTGGACAGGCTCGATGAACACTGAAGCTTTCTTT.

The gene calls are TRBV4-2 and TRBJ1-5, with TRBD1 as a possible D gene (6 bases). Looked up from germline, CDR1 is LGHNA and CDR2 is YNFKEQ. CDR3 length equals 17 residues. V dropped 3 bases and J dropped 4 bases, with 19 bases sitting between them. The CDR3 sequence is CASSQAPGHLTNQPQHF. The CDR3 coding sequence is TGTGCCAGCAGCCAGGCTCCGGGACATCTAACTAATCAGCCCCAGCATTTT.

The CDR3 DNA sequence: TGTGCCAGCAGCTCCCCGGGTTCACCGGAGACCCAGTACTTC. Its translation is CASSSPGSPETQYF. The J gene is TRBJ2-5, the V gene TRBV7-9, with D unresolved. V lost 4 bases to trimming and J lost 5 bases, with 14 bases between them. This CDR3 region has 14 residues. Germline V gene data show CDR1 as SEHNR and CDR2 as FQNEAQ (reference sequence).

V is TRBV7-2 and J is TRBJ1-5; maybe TRBD1 (5 bases). CDR3 length equals 15 residues. The V gene's germline CDR1 is SGHTA and CDR2 FQGNSA. Trimming cost V 1 base and J 9 bases, with 16 bases left between them. DNA for the CDR3: TGTGCCAGCAGCTTAGGTCGAGAGGGGTCAGGGCCCCAGCATTTT. The encoded protein is CASSLGREGSGPQHF.

A few counts support this clone. The gene calls are TRBV10-3 and TRBJ1-5; D gene ambiguous. V dropped 4 bases and J dropped 4 bases, with 5 bases sitting between them. CDR3 length: 12 amino acids. Germline-derived CDR1 and CDR2 are ENHRY and SYGVKD. CDR3 residues: CAISGVNQPQHF. CDR3 sequence (DNA): TGTGCCATCAGTGGTGTAAATCAGCCCCAGCATTTT.

This clone was seen once. This rearrangement joins TRBV11-3 to TRBJ1-1, with a possible D match to TRBD1 (6 bases). Germline V gene lookup returns CDR1 SGHNT and CDR2 YENEEA. CDR3 length: 15 amino acids. V was clipped by 1 base and J by 5 bases, with 14 bases between them. This chain's CDR3 is CASSLAPGEETEAFF. CDR3 coding DNA: TGTGCCAGCAGCTTAGCCCCAGGGGAGGAGACTGAAGCTTTCTTT.

The V and J genes are TRBV19 and TRBJ2-7; TRBD1 aligns across 11 bases. CDR3 length equals 16 residues. V shed 0 bases and J 5 bases; nucleotides not matched to a gene: 6. Germline-derived CDR1 and CDR2 are LNHDA and SQIVND (reference sequence). CDR3 protein: CASSIDLGQGADEQYF. The CDR3 DNA reads as TGTGCCAGTAGTATAGATCTTGGACAGGGGGCCGACGAGCAGTACTTC.

This chain links TRBV10-3 with TRBJ1-2; 7 bases align to TRBD1. This CDR3 comprises 15 residues. J was trimmed by 5 bases and V by 8 bases; bases with no gene match: 14. Germline V gene data show CDR1 as ENHRY and CDR2 as SYGVKD. CDR3 nucleotide sequence: TGTGCCATCCAGGTACAAGGGGACAGTAGTTATGGCTACACCTTC. It yields the protein CAIQVQGDSSYGYTF.

J is TRBJ1-2 and V is TRBV19; D remains ambiguous. CDR3 length equals 14 residues. The germline V gene has CDR1 LNHDA and CDR2 SQIVND (reference sequence). V was trimmed by 10 bases and J by 5 bases, leaving 20 bases between them. CDR3 loop: CATTSRRTGYGYTF. The CDR3 DNA is TGTGCCACCACCTCGAGGAGGACGGGTTATGGCTACACCTTC. Full variable domain (missing parts from reference TRBV19 and TRBJ1-2): DGGITQSPKYLFRKEGQNVTLSCEQNLNHDAMYWYRQDPGQGLRLIYYSQIVNDFQKGDIAEGYSVSREKKESFPLTVTSAQKNPTAFYLCATTSRRTGYGYTFGSGTRLTVV.

V usage is TRBV30 and J usage is TRBJ2-2, with unresolved D. Trimming pared 4 bases from V and 1 base from J, leaving 10 bases between. The germline CDR1 and CDR2 sequences are GTSNPN and SVGIG (reference sequence). CDR3 length: 14 amino acids. CDR3 region: CAWKPWRNTGELFF. For the CDR3, the DNA is TGTGCCTGGAAACCGTGGCGGAACACCGGGGAGCTGTTTTTT.

This clone was seen only once. The genes are TRBV18 and TRBJ2-7; 7 bases align to TRBD1. The CDR3 totals 15 residues. The V segment lost 2 bases and the J segment 3 bases; nucleotides outside the gene matches: 7. Germline V CDR1 and CDR2: KGHSH, LQKENI. CDR3 DNA sequence: TGTGCCAGCTCACCAGGTACAGGGGTGATCTACGAGCAGTACTTC. Its protein product is CASSPGTGVIYEQYF.

V and J are TRBV4-3 and TRBJ1-5; maybe TRBD1 (5 bases). Germline assignment: CDR1 LGHNA and CDR2 YSLEER. The CDR3 spans 17 residues. V lost 0 bases and J lost 1, with 13 bases in between. CDR3 in amino acids: CASSQDRGRGSNQPQHF. The CDR3, as DNA: TGCGCCAGCAGCCAAGATAGGGGAAGGGGCAGCAATCAGCCCCAGCATTTT.